Listed below are T cell receptor beta chains from one sample, sequenced in a study of T cells in Graves' hyperthyroidism and ophthalmopathy. TCRdb re-derived calls from the multiplex PCR reads in MiXCR, one entry per CDR3 protein. Here the sample spans around 200,000 distinct CDR3 sequences, more than 15% being singletons. Sequencing was done on a sample of blood. These receptors all stem from a woman between 45 and 60 years old with Graves' hyperthyroidism. Both conserved end residues are part of each CDR3. The D gene is left open where the match is weak. Part of the rows lack a size; the others show once, few, many or a class for expanded clones.

J | size | D | V | CDR3 | DNA
TRBJ2-1 | many | NA | TRBV7-9 | CASSSGRGNEQFF | TGTGCCAGCAGCTCCGGAAGGGGCAATGAGCAGTTCTTC
TRBJ1-2 | many | NA | TRBV24-1 | CATSAPDRPGGYTF | TGTGCCACCAGTGCCCCGGACAGACCGGGCGGCTACACCTTC
TRBJ2-2 | many | NA | TRBV12-3/TRBV12-4 | CASSSDTWELFF | TGTGCCAGCAGTTCGGACACTTGGGAGCTGTTTTTT
TRBJ1-1 | many | NA | TRBV6-1 | CASSSGPEAFF | TGTGCCAGCAGTTCGGGGCCTGAAGCTTTCTTT
TRBJ2-2 | many | NA | TRBV6-1 | CASSESDNGGELFF | TGTGCCAGCAGTGAAAGTGATAACGGTGGGGAGCTGTTTTTT
TRBJ1-2 | many | NA | TRBV6-2/TRBV6-3 | CASSYGGAPYYGYTF | TGTGCCAGCAGTTACGGAGGCGCACCATACTATGGCTACACCTTC
TRBJ1-1 | few | NA | TRBV19 | CASSMNPTPTAFF | TGTGCCAGTAGTATGAACCCCACCCCGACGGCTTTCTTT
TRBJ2-1 | many | TRBD1 | TRBV27 | CASRQGVPSSYNEQFF | TGTGCCAGCAGACAGGGGGTACCAAGCTCCTACAATGAGCAGTTCTTC
TRBJ1-1 | many | TRBD1 | TRBV12-3/TRBV12-4 | CASSLGRQGMNTEAFF | TGTGCCAGCAGTCTAGGTAGACAGGGGATGAACACTGAAGCTTTCTTT
TRBJ2-3 | NA | NA | TRBV6-6 | CASSYSASRAEDTQYF | TGTGCCAGCAGTTACTCGGCTAGCCGGGCGGAAGATACGCAGTATTTT
TRBJ2-3 | many | TRBD2 | TRBV7-3 | CASSQSGGAPPDTQYF | TGTGCCAGCAGCCAAAGCGGGGGGGCCCCCCCAGATACGCAGTATTTT
TRBJ1-5 | many | NA | TRBV6-5 | CASSYRDSGWPQHF | TGTGCCAGCAGTTACAGGGATAGCGGTTGGCCCCAGCATTTT
TRBJ2-7 | many | TRBD1 | TRBV12-3/TRBV12-4 | CASSLASDRGEQYF | TGTGCCAGCAGTTTAGCCTCCGACAGGGGCGAGCAGTACTTC
TRBJ1-6 | NA | TRBD1 | TRBV5-1 | CASRTGVNSPLHF | TGCGCCAGCAGAACAGGGGTTAATTCACCCCTCCACTTT
TRBJ1-6 | few | NA | TRBV19 | CASSIGQRPWALHF | TGTGCCAGTAGTATAGGCCAGCGTCCGTGGGCCCTCCACTTT
TRBJ2-5 | many | NA | TRBV6-1 | CASSYDEKETQYF | TGTGCCAGCAGTTATGACGAGAAAGAGACCCAGTACTTC
TRBJ2-5 | many | NA | TRBV20-1 | CSAIESWGAGETQYF | TGCAGTGCTATCGAAAGCTGGGGGGCAGGGGAGACCCAGTACTTC
TRBJ2-1 | many | TRBD2 | TRBV14 | CASSSRLAGRQFF | TGTGCCAGCAGCAGCCGACTAGCGGGGCGACAGTTCTTC
TRBJ2-3 | many | NA | TRBV7-9 | CASRLSSTDTQYF | TGTGCCAGCCGATTAAGCAGCACAGATACGCAGTATTTT
TRBJ1-2 | few | NA | TRBV19 | CASSNGVNYGYTF | TGTGCCAGTAGTAACGGTGTTAACTATGGCTACACCTTC
TRBJ2-7 | NA | NA | TRBV4-3 | CASSQVYGGFEQYF | TGCGCCAGCAGCCAAGTCTACGGGGGATTCGAGCAGTACTTC
TRBJ2-7 | many | TRBD1 | TRBV6-1 | CASSYFGQGASYEQYF | TGTGCCAGCAGTTACTTTGGTCAGGGGGCCTCCTACGAGCAGTACTTC
TRBJ2-7 | many | NA | TRBV5-1 | CASSLGGLVEQYF | TGCGCCAGCAGCTTGGGAGGGCTAGTGGAGCAGTACTTC
TRBJ1-2 | NA | TRBD1 | TRBV20-1 | CSAREGTVYGYTF | TGCAGTGCTAGAGAGGGGACAGTCTATGGCTACACCTTC
TRBJ2-3 | few | NA | TRBV15 | CATSREKGLGTDTQYF | TGTGCCACCAGCAGAGAGAAGGGGTTAGGCACAGATACGCAGTATTTT
TRBJ2-4 | few | NA | TRBV4-1 | CASSQDPLGKAKNIQYF | TGCGCCAGCAGCCAAGATCCGCTGGGGAAAGCCAAAAACATTCAGTACTTC
TRBJ2-3 | many | NA | TRBV7-2 | CASSSWGSGDTQYF | TGTGCCAGCAGCAGCTGGGGGTCGGGTGATACGCAGTATTTT
TRBJ2-2 | many | TRBD2 | TRBV7-3 | CASSSVAGETTGELFF | TGTGCCAGCAGCTCCGTAGCGGGGGAGACCACCGGGGAGCTGTTTTTT
TRBJ1-1 | NA | NA | TRBV11-2 | CASSVLGGEAFF | TGTGCCAGCAGCGTCCTAGGAGGGGAAGCTTTCTTT
TRBJ1-1 | many | NA | TRBV28 | CASRNSWNTEAFF | TGTGCCAGCAGAAACAGTTGGAACACTGAAGCTTTCTTT
TRBJ2-1 | NA | TRBD1 | TRBV29-1 | CSVEVGQGWGEQFF | TGCAGCGTTGAAGTAGGACAGGGATGGGGTGAGCAGTTCTTC
TRBJ2-5 | many | NA | TRBV20-1 | CSAPASRARAETQYF | TGCAGTGCTCCCGCTAGCCGAGCAAGGGCTGAGACCCAGTACTTC
TRBJ1-5 | many | NA | TRBV15 | CATRGSGFNQPQHF | TGTGCCACCAGGGGTTCGGGATTCAATCAGCCCCAGCATTTT
TRBJ1-2 | few | NA | TRBV20-1 | CSAREVQVAYGYTF | TGCAGTGCTAGAGAAGTGCAGGTGGCCTATGGCTACACCTTC
TRBJ1-2 | many | NA | TRBV13 | CASSHRGPPDGYTF | TGTGCCAGCAGCCACCGAGGGCCCCCAGATGGCTACACCTTC
TRBJ2-1 | few | NA | TRBV6-5 | CASSYGGGLNEQFF | TGTGCCAGCAGTTACGGCGGGGGCCTCAATGAGCAGTTCTTC
TRBJ2-4 | NA | TRBD1 | TRBV6-1 | CASRPTGALGIQYF | TGTGCCAGCAGACCGACAGGGGCCCTGGGCATTCAGTACTTC
TRBJ1-2 | many | NA | TRBV9 | CASSTGQWNYGYTF | TGTGCCAGCAGCACCGGACAGTGGAACTATGGCTACACCTTC
TRBJ2-7 | many | NA | TRBV11-2 | CASSPGRTLYEQYF | TGTGCCAGCAGCCCAGGCAGGACCCTCTACGAGCAGTACTTC
TRBJ2-7 | many | NA | TRBV2 | CASSRLVLHEQYF | TGTGCCAGCAGTCGACTAGTATTACACGAGCAGTACTTC
TRBJ1-1 | many | NA | TRBV12-3/TRBV12-4 | CASSERTARNTEAFF | TGTGCCAGCAGTGAGAGGACAGCTCGGAACACTGAAGCTTTCTTT
TRBJ2-5 | NA | NA | TRBV19 | CASSIQGFGETQYF | TGTGCCAGTAGTATCCAGGGATTCGGAGAGACCCAGTACTTC
TRBJ1-1 | many | NA | TRBV4-1 | CASSNRQNTEAFF | TGCGCCAGCAGCAACAGACAGAACACTGAAGCTTTCTTT
TRBJ1-5 | many | TRBD1 | TRBV6-1 | CASSGVPGTGGSYSNQPQHF | TGTGCCAGCAGTGGGGTCCCCGGGACAGGGGGCTCATATAGCAATCAGCCCCAGCATTTT
TRBJ2-4 | many | NA | TRBV20-1 | CSARDGPRQNIQYF | TGCAGTGCTAGAGATGGGCCACGACAAAACATTCAGTACTTC
TRBJ1-2 | many | NA | TRBV20-1 | CSARDVQFYGYTF | TGCAGTGCTAGAGATGTACAGTTTTATGGCTACACCTTC
TRBJ2-2 | many | NA | TRBV5-6 | CASSWVGDTGELFF | TGTGCCAGCAGCTGGGTCGGAGACACCGGGGAGCTGTTTTTT
TRBJ2-5 | once | NA | TRBV7-9 | CASSSVGPQYF | TGTGCCAGCAGCTCAGTGGGTCCCCAGTACTTC
TRBJ1-1 | many | TRBD1 | TRBV7-9 | CASSLLKGATEAFF | TGTGCCAGCAGTCTACTCAAGGGGGCCACTGAAGCTTTCTTT
TRBJ2-3 | many | NA | TRBV28 | CASKTNRERDTQYF | TGTGCCAGCAAGACAAACAGGGAAAGGGATACGCAGTATTTT
TRBJ1-5 | many | TRBD1 | TRBV7-9 | CASSPGQGANNQPQHF | TGTGCCAGCAGCCCCGGACAGGGGGCGAACAATCAGCCCCAGCATTTT
TRBJ2-7 | many | NA | TRBV3-1 | CASSQAMGVYEQYF | TGTGCCAGCAGCCAAGCAATGGGGGTTTACGAGCAGTACTTC
TRBJ2-2 | NA | NA | TRBV13 | CASSSIMTGDTGELFF | TGTGCCAGCAGCTCGATAATGACAGGAGACACCGGGGAGCTGTTTTTT
TRBJ1-1 | NA | NA | TRBV2 | CASSEFGVSKAFF | TGTGCCAGCAGTGAATTTGGGGTGAGCAAGGCTTTCTTT